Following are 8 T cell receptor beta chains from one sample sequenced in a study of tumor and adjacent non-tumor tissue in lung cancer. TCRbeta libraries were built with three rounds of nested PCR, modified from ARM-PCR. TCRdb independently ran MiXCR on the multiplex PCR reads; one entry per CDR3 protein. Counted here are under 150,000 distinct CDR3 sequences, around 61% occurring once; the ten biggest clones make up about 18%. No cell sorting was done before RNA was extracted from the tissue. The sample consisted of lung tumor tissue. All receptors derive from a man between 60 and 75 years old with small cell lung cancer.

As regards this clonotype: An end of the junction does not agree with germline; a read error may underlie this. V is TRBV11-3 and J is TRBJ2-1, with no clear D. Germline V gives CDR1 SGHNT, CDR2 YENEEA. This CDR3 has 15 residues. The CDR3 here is CASNLEAGLSNEQFF. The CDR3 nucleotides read TGTGCCAGCAACTTAGAAGCAGGATTGTCAAATGAGCAGTTCTTC.

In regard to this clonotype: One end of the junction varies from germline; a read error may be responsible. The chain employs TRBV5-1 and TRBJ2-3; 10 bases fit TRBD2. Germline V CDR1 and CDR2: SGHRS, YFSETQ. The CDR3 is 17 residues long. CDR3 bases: TGCGCCAGCAGCTTGAGGCTAGCGGGAGTCATGACAGATACGCACTATTTT. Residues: CASSLRLAGVMTDTHYF.

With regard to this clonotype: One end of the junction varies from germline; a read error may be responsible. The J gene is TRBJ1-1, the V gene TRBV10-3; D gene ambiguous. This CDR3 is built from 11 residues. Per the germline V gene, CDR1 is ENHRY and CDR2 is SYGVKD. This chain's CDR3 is CAISDDTEAFF. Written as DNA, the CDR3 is TGTGCCATCAGTGATGACACTGAAGCTTTCTTC.

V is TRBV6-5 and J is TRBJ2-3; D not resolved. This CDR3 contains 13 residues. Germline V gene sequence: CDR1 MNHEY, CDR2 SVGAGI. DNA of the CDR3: TGTGCTAGTCGTCTATCGGGCACAGATACGCAGTATTTT. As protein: CASRLSGTDTQYF.

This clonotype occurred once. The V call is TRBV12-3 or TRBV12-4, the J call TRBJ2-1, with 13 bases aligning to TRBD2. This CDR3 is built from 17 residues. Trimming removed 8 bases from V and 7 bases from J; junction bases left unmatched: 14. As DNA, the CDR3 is TGTGCCAGCTGTAGGACTAGCGGGAGAATCGGTAGGAATGAGCAGTTCTTC. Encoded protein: CASCRTSGRIGRNEQFF.

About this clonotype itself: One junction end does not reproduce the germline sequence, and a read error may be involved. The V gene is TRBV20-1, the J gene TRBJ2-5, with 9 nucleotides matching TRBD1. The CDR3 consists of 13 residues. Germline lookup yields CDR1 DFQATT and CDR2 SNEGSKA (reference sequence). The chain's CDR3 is CNAKGTGQETQYF. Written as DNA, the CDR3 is TGCAATGCTAAGGGGACAGGGCAGGAGACCCAGTACTTC.

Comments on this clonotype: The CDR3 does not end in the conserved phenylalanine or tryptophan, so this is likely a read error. CDR3 amino acids: CASSHSWQNQPQHY. CDR3 nucleotide sequence: TGTGCCAGCAGTCACTCGTGGCAGAATCAGCCCCAGCATTAT. V is TRBV6-6 and J is TRBJ1-5; D not resolved. Looked up from germline, CDR1 is MNHNY and CDR2 is SVGAGI (reference sequence). The CDR3 totals 14 residues.

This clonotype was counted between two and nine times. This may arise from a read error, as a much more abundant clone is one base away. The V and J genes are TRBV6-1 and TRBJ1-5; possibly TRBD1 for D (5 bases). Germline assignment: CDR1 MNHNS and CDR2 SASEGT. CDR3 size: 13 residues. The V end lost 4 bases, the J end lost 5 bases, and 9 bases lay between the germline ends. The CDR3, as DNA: TGTGCCAGCAGTGTGATAGGGGATCAGCCCCAGCATTTT. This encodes CASSVIGDQPQHF.